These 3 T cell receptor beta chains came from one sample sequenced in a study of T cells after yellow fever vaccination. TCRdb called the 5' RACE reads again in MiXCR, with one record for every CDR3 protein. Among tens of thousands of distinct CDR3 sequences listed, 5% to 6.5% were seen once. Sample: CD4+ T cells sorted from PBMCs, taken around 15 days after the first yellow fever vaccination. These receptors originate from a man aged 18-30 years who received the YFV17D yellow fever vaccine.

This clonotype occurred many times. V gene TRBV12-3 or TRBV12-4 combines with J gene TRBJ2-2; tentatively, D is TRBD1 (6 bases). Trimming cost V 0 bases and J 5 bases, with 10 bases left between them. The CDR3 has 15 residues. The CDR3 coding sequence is TGTGCCAGCAGTTTAGCTTCAGGGGTAACCGGGGAGCTGTTTTTT. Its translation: CASSLASGVTGELFF.

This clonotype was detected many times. CDR3 bases: TGTGCCAGCAGCTTCGGCTTGGGGGAGCTGTTTTTT. It is translated as CASSFGLGELFF. The gene calls are TRBV11-1 and TRBJ2-2; D is unresolved. This CDR3 contains 12 residues. Trimming cost V 3 bases and J 8 bases, with 7 bases left between them. Per germline, CDR1 SGHAT and CDR2 FQDESV (reference sequence).

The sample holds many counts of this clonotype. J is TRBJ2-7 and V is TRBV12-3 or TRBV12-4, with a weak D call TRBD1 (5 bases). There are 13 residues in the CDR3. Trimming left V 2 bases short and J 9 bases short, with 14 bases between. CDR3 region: CASSLKHLTGQYF. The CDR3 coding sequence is TGTGCCAGCAGTTTAAAGCACCTCACAGGGCAGTACTTC.